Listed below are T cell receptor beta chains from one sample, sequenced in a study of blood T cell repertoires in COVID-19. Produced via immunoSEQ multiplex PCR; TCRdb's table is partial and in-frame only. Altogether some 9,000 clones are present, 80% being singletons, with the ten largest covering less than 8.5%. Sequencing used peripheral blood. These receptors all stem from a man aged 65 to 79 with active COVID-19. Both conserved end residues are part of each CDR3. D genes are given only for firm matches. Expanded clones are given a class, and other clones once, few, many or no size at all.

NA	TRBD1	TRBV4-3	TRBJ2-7	CASSQAGTGTYEQYF	TGCGCCAGCAGCCAAGCCGGGACAGGGACCTACGAGCAGTACTTC
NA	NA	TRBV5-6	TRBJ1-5	CASSLGRYSNQPQHF	TGTGCCAGCAGCTTGGGGCGGTATAGCAATCAGCCCCAGCATTTT
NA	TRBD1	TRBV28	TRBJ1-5	CASSTDQGASNQPQHF	TGTGCCAGCAGCACGGACCAGGGGGCGAGCAATCAGCCCCAGCATTTT
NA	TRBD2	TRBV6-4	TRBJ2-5	CASSDSNRGGETQYF	TGTGCCAGCAGTGACTCGAATCGGGGGGGAGAGACCCAGTACTTC
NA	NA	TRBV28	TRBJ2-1	CASSLFGRGVYNEQFF	TGTGCCAGCAGTTTATTCGGCAGGGGGGTTTACAATGAGCAGTTCTTC
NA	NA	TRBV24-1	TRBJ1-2	CATSEHENYGYTF	TGTGCCACCAGTGAACACGAAAACTATGGCTACACCTTC
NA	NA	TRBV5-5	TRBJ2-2	CASSHRQGPFAGELFF	TGTGCCAGCAGCCATCGACAAGGCCCGTTCGCCGGGGAGCTGTTTTTT
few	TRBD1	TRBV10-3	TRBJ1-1	CAIRGQVTNTEAFF	TGTGCCATCAGGGGACAGGTGACGAACACTGAAGCTTTCTTT
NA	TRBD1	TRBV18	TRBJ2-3	CASSPFDREDTQYF	TGTGCCAGCTCACCATTCGACAGGGAGGATACGCAGTATTTT
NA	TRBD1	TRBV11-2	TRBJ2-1	CASSLDRRTLDRGQFF	TGTGCCAGCAGCTTAGATCGCCGGACCCTGGACAGGGGGCAGTTCTTC
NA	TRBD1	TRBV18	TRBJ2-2	CASSTSTGGTGELFF	TGTGCCAGCTCAACCTCCACAGGGGGCACCGGGGAGCTGTTTTTT
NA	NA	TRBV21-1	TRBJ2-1	CASRISGRVGNEQFF	TGTGCCAGCAGGATTAGCGGGAGGGTGGGCAATGAGCAGTTCTTC
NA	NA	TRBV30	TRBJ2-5	CAWSRERETQYF	TGTGCCTGGAGCAGGGAAAGGGAGACCCAGTACTTC
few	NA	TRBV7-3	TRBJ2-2	CASSSRGTGELFF	TGTGCCAGCAGCTCGCGGGGCACCGGGGAGCTGTTTTTT
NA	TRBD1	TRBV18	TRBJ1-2	CASSPDRGRQDGYTF	TGTGCCAGCTCCCCGGACAGGGGTCGGCAGGATGGCTACACCTTC
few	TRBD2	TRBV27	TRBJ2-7	CASSFSGPYEQYF	TGTGCCAGCAGTTTTAGCGGGCCCTACGAGCAGTACTTC
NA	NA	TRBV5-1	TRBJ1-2	CASRHGIGQGGYTF	TGCGCCAGCAGGCACGGGATAGGCCAAGGGGGCTACACCTTC
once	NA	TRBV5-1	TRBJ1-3	CASSPGAGGNTIYF	TGCGCCAGCAGCCCCGGCGCGGGTGGAAACACCATATATTTT
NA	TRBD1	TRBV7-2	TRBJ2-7	CASSLPTGDSSYEQYF	TGTGCCAGCAGCTTACCGACAGGGGACAGCTCCTACGAGCAGTACTTC
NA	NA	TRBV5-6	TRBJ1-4	CASSLTNKGNEKLFF	TGTGCCAGCAGCTTGACGAATAAGGGGAATGAAAAACTGTTTTTT
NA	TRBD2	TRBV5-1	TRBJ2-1	CASSLNTVAGNEQFF	TGCGCCAGCAGCTTGAATACAGTAGCGGGGAATGAGCAGTTCTTC
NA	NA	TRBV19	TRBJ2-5	CASTGHSFETQYF	TGTGCCAGTACTGGACATTCCTTCGAGACCCAGTACTTC
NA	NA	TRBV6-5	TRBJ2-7	CASRNGGLSYEQYF	TGTGCCAGCAGGAACGGGGGACTCTCCTACGAGCAGTACTTC
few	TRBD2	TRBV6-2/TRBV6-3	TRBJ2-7	CASSYAGGRYEQYF	TGTGCCAGCAGTTACGCGGGAGGGCGCTACGAGCAGTACTTC
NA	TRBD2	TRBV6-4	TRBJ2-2	CASSDKRGPNTGELFF	TGTGCCAGCAGTGACAAGCGGGGTCCGAACACCGGGGAGCTGTTTTTT
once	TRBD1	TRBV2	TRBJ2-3	CVSSPRTGRGGVDTQYF	TGTGTCAGCAGCCCCCGGACAGGTCGGGGTGGTGTAGATACGCAGTATTTT
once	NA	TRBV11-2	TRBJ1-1	CASSPTLRGTEAFF	TGTGCCAGCAGCCCGACCCTTAGGGGCACTGAAGCTTTCTTT
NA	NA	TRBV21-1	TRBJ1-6	CASNRKTGLNSPLHF	TGTGCCAGCAACCGCAAAACAGGGCTAAATTCACCCCTCCACTTT
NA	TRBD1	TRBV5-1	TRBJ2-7	CASSSPGQGAGEQYF	TGCGCCAGCAGCTCGCCGGGACAGGGGGCAGGTGAGCAGTACTTC
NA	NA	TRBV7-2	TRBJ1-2	CASSLVRGGGYTF	TGTGCCAGCAGCTTAGTTCGCGGTGGTGGCTACACCTTC
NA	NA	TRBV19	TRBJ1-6	CASSVWSNSYNSPLHF	TGTGCCAGTAGTGTTTGGAGTAACTCCTATAATTCACCCCTCCACTTT
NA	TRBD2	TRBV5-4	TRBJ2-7	CASSLAVAGAEQYF	TGTGCCAGCAGCTTGGCGGTAGCGGGAGCCGAGCAGTACTTC
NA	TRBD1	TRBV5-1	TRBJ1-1	CASSIGTANTEAFF	TGCGCCAGCAGCATAGGGACAGCTAACACTGAAGCTTTCTTT
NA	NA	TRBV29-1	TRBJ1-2	CSVFPVGAVYGYTF	TGCAGCGTTTTCCCCGTAGGGGCTGTCTATGGCTACACCTTC
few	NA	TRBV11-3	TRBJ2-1	CASSLYTNNEQFF	TGTGCCAGCAGCTTATATACTAACAATGAGCAGTTCTTC
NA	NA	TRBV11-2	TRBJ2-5	CASSSLSGAVGETQYF	TGTGCCAGCAGCTCATTAAGTGGAGCTGTCGGGGAGACCCAGTACTTC
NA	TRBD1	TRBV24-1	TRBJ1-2	CATSARQGSYGYTF	TGTGCCACCAGTGCGAGACAGGGATCCTATGGCTACACCTTC
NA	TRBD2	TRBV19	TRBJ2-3	CASSIEASGRSTDTQYF	TGTGCCAGTAGTATAGAGGCTAGCGGGAGGAGCACAGATACGCAGTATTTT